The 27 T cell receptor beta chains below come from one sample, sequenced in a study of T cells in Graves' hyperthyroidism and ophthalmopathy. TCR beta CDR3 regions were amplified from RNA transcripts. Using the HTBI primer set, a first-round RT-PCR was run on the TCR CDR3. TCRdb passed the multiplex PCR reads through MiXCR, listing each CDR3 protein once. This sample has around 600,000 distinct CDR3 sequences, with about a sixth found just once. Material for sequencing was blood. Every receptor here comes from a woman in her forties with Graves' ophthalmopathy.

About this clonotype: Just one base apart from a much larger clone, this may be a read error. The CDR3 protein is CASSPHQGAGGFTGTQYF. In DNA form, the CDR3 reads TGTGCCAGCAGCCCCCATCAAGGAGCGGGAGGTTTCACAGGTACGCAGTATTTT. The rearrangement joins TRBV7-2 to TRBJ2-3; the match to TRBD2 covers 9 bases. The CDR3 sequence is 18 residues long. Per the germline V gene, CDR1 is SGHTA and CDR2 is FQGNSA.

This clonotype came up many times. CDR3 loop: CASSEEGQGRSPLHF. The CDR3 DNA sequence: TGTGCCAGCAGTGAAGAAGGACAGGGCCGTTCACCCCTCCACTTT. The chain couples TRBV2 to TRBJ1-6; TRBD1 aligns across 8 bases. CDR1 is SNHLY, CDR2 FYNNEI, per germline. Germline trimming cut 1 base from V and 9 bases from J; bases unmatched to any gene: 5. The length of the CDR3 is 15 residues.

This clonotype has only a few counts. Its ends do not fully match the called genes, so a read error is possible. J is TRBJ1-2 and V is TRBV2; possibly TRBD1 for D (5 bases). This CDR3 contains 15 residues. Germline assignment: CDR1 SNHLY and CDR2 FYNNEI. The CDR3 DNA reads as TGTGCCAGCAGTGAATATGGGCAGGGCCGCTATAGCTACACCTTC. It yields the protein CASSEYGQGRYSYTF.

This clonotype was recorded at least ten times. The chain carries TRBV20-1 and TRBJ2-1; D is perhaps TRBD2 (5 bases). Germline-derived CDR1 and CDR2 are DFQATT and SNEGSKA (reference sequence). With 0 bases removed from V and 7 bases from J, the gap between germline ends came to 22 bases. This CDR3 has 17 amino acids. CDR3 amino acids: CSARDSQASWRFNEQFF. The CDR3 coding sequence is TGCAGTGCTAGAGATTCTCAGGCTAGCTGGAGGTTTAATGAGCAGTTCTTC.

This clonotype was seen a handful of times. The CDR3 sequence is CATSRDRDREAFF. Here the CDR3 DNA reads TGTGCCACCAGCAGAGACCGGGACAGAGAAGCTTTCTTT. The V and J genes are TRBV15 and TRBJ1-1; 7 bases line up with TRBD1. With 0 bases clipped from V and 8 bases from J, the junction kept 3 bases outside the gene matches. Germline-derived CDR1 and CDR2 are LNHNV and YYDKDF (reference sequence). This CDR3 has 13 amino acids.

This clonotype was detected many times. The CDR3 nucleotides read TGTGCCAGCAGCCTAACCTTCTTCGGACGCAAGAATGAAAAACTGTTTTTT. Residues: CASSLTFFGRKNEKLFF. The chain recombines TRBV3-1 with TRBJ1-4, with no clear D. The germline gives CDR1 LGHDT, CDR2 YNNKEL (reference sequence). The CDR3 covers 17 residues. V lost 4 bases, J lost 5 bases, and 20 bases lay in between. The entire variable domain, with the rest obtained from reference TRBV3-1 and TRBJ1-4, is as follows: DTAVSQTPKYLVTQMGNDKSIKCEQNLGHDTMYWYKQDSKKFLKIMFSYNNKELIINETVPNRFSPKSPDKAHLNLHINSLELGDSAVYFCASSLTFFGRKNEKLFFGSGTQLSVL.

This clonotype was counted at least ten times. The J gene is TRBJ2-1, the V gene TRBV7-9; 12 bases are a match to TRBD1. There are 18 residues in the CDR3. V gave up 1 base and J gave up 6 bases; unmatched junction bases: 10. CDR1 is SEHNR and CDR2 is FQNEAQ in the germline V gene (reference sequence). CDR3 protein: CASSLVWDRGRIANEQFF. Here the CDR3 DNA reads TGTGCCAGCAGCTTAGTCTGGGACAGGGGGCGAATAGCCAATGAGCAGTTCTTC.

This clonotype was counted at least ten times. The chain links TRBV11-2 to TRBJ2-1, with 9 bases that match TRBD2. J was trimmed by 7 bases and V by 3 bases; bases with no gene match: 13. The germline gives CDR1 SGHAT, CDR2 FQNNGV. CDR3 length: 17 residues. CDR3 in amino acids: CASSLSPIAGEGNEQFF. The CDR3 DNA follows: TGTGCCAGCAGCTTGTCACCCATAGCGGGAGAGGGGAATGAGCAGTTCTTC.

This clonotype was seen at least ten times. The chain has TRBV7-9 and TRBJ2-1; a possible D gene is TRBD2 (5 bases). Germline CDR1 is SEHNR and CDR2 is FQNEAQ (reference sequence). V lost 1 base to trimming and J lost 6 bases, with 22 bases between them. This CDR3 region has 18 residues. CDR3: CASSLVSESEVRVNEQFF. The CDR3 DNA is TGTGCCAGCAGCTTAGTCTCGGAGAGTGAGGTGCGGGTCAATGAGCAGTTCTTC.

This clonotype was detected many times. V is TRBV30 and J is TRBJ1-5; tentatively, D is TRBD1 (5 bases). V was trimmed by 5 bases and J by 3 bases, leaving 11 bases between them. The CDR3 consists of 13 residues. In germline, CDR1 is GTSNPN, CDR2 SVGIG (reference sequence). Here the CDR3 DNA reads TGTGCCTGGGCTCAGGGAGACAATCAGCCCCAGCATTTT. Translation: CAWAQGDNQPQHF.

At least ten counts were recorded for this clonotype. One junction end does not reproduce the germline sequence, and a read error may be involved. CDR3 DNA: TGTGCCAGCAGCTTAGAGACAGGGGGCGTTGAAGCTTTCTTT. Translation: CASSLETGGVEAFF. The chain has TRBV5-1 and TRBJ1-1; TRBD1 matches at 10 bases. The germline CDR1 and CDR2 sequences are SGHRS and YFSETQ. This CDR3 has 14 residues.

This clonotype occurred a few times. The junction departs from germline at one end; a sequencing error may be responsible. This chain connects TRBV2 to TRBJ1-3; unclear D gene. Germline CDR1 reads SNHLY; CDR2 reads FYNNEI. The CDR3 covers 14 residues. The CDR3 spells CASREGSSGNTIYF. The CDR3 bases are TGTGCCAGCAGGGAAGGTAGCTCTGGAAACACCATATATTTT.

Note on this clonotype: This may be a read error, as it is one base from a much larger clone. The chain combines TRBV7-9 with TRBJ2-5, with TRBD2 matching 7 bases. CDR1 and CDR2 (germline): SEHNR, FQNEAQ (reference sequence). The CDR3 runs to 15 residues. V lost 7 bases to trimming and J lost 6 bases; unmatched junction nucleotides: 14. The CDR3 DNA reads as TGTGCCAGCACCCACGACTTTGGGAGGGGTCAGACCCAGTACTTC. This encodes CASTHDFGRGQTQYF.

The chain links TRBV3-1 to TRBJ2-7; D gene unclear. CDR1 is LGHDT and CDR2 is YNNKEL in the germline V gene (reference sequence). V gave up 0 bases and J gave up 7 bases, with 10 bases separating them. The CDR3 has 13 residues. The CDR3 nucleotides read TGTGCCAGCAGCCAAGAAGAGTCCCTTGAGCAGTACTTC. Translating gives CASSQEESLEQYF.

Only a few counts were recorded for this clonotype. The chain joins TRBV6-1 to TRBJ1-5, with D possibly being TRBD1 (6 bases). The V gene lost 6 bases and the J gene lost 6 bases, with 18 bases spanning the gap. The CDR3 contains 15 residues. Germline CDR1 is MNHNS and CDR2 is SASEGT. CDR3 coding DNA: TGTGCCAGCAGCACTAGCCCGGAGGGGGGTCAGCCCCAGCATTTT. As protein: CASSTSPEGGQPQHF.

This clonotype was detected ten times or more. This chain uses TRBV20-1 with TRBJ2-3; D not resolved. With 5 bases removed from V and 3 bases from J, the gap between germline ends came to 6 bases. CDR3 length: 11 amino acids. Germline V gene lookup returns CDR1 DFQATT and CDR2 SNEGSKA (reference sequence). The CDR3 nucleotides read TGCAGTGCTCCCGGGACAGATACGCAGTATTTT. Protein: CSAPGTDTQYF.

This clonotype was picked up many times. CDR3 loop: CASSFPATDTQYF. The CDR3, as DNA: TGTGCCAGCAGCTTCCCGGCCACAGATACGCAGTATTTT. The V and J genes are TRBV11-2 and TRBJ2-3; no clear D. The V end lost 3 bases, the J end lost 2 bases, and 6 bases lay between the germline ends. The length of the CDR3 is 13 residues. The V gene's germline CDR1 is SGHAT and CDR2 FQNNGV.

This clonotype appeared many times. This CDR3 reads CASRVQGERAEAFF. In DNA form, the CDR3 reads TGTGCCAGCAGGGTGCAGGGGGAAAGGGCTGAAGCTTTCTTT. V is TRBV12-3 or TRBV12-4 and J is TRBJ1-1, with 7 bases that match TRBD1. The CDR3 has 14 residues. The V segment lost 6 bases and the J segment 6 bases; nucleotides outside the gene matches: 10.

This clonotype was seen repeatedly, ten times or more. The gene calls are TRBV30 and TRBJ1-1, with D unresolved. The V gene lost 2 bases and the J gene lost 1 base, with 8 bases spanning the gap. The CDR3 extends over 13 amino acids. Germline values: CDR1 GTSNPN, CDR2 SVGIG (reference sequence). The CDR3 nucleotides read TGTGCCTGGAGTCAGGACGGGAACACTGAAGCTTTCTTT. It is translated as CAWSQDGNTEAFF.

The V call is TRBV6-2 or TRBV6-3, the J call TRBJ2-1; D is perhaps TRBD1 or TRBD2 (5 bases each). The germline V and J ends were trimmed by 5 bases and 9 bases, with 17 bases remaining between them. Germline V CDR1 and CDR2: MNHEY, SVGEGT. The length of the CDR3 is 14 residues. The CDR3 loop is CASSPIRGRGEQFF. The CDR3 nucleotides are TGTGCCAGCAGTCCTATTAGGGGACGTGGTGAGCAGTTCTTC.

About this clonotype: This may arise from a read error, as a much more abundant clone is one base away. The chain uses TRBV7-9 and TRBJ1-1; D gene unclear. The CDR3 totals 14 residues. V was cut by 3 bases and J by 0 bases, with 8 bases left in between. CDR1 is SEHNR, CDR2 FQNEAQ, per germline (reference sequence). For the CDR3, the DNA is TGTGCCAGCAGCTTCGGGTATCTGAACACTGAAGCTTTCTTT. It translates to CASSFGYLNTEAFF.

This clonotype was counted many times. The V call is TRBV5-1, the J call TRBJ2-7, with 7 bases identical to TRBD2. This CDR3 spans 13 amino acids. Germline assignment: CDR1 SGHRS and CDR2 YFSETQ. V lost 4 bases to trimming and J lost 7 bases; unmatched junction nucleotides: 8. CDR3 nucleotide sequence: TGCGCCAGCAGCATTGGGGCAGCGGGGGAGCAGTACTTC. Residues: CASSIGAAGEQYF.

Only a few counts were recorded for this clonotype. This chain connects TRBV7-9 to TRBJ2-1; D is unresolved. The CDR3 runs 13 residues. The germline V gene encodes CDR1 SEHNR and CDR2 FQNEAQ (reference sequence). The V gene lost 5 bases and the J gene lost 4 bases, with 9 bases spanning the gap. The CDR3 sequence: CASSKTAYNEQFF. CDR3 DNA: TGTGCCAGCAGCAAGACGGCATACAATGAGCAGTTCTTC.

Regarding this clonotype: A much larger clone lies a single base off, so this may be a read error. The chain recombines TRBV7-6 with TRBJ1-1, with 7 bases lining up with TRBD1. The CDR3 is made up of 14 amino acids. After removal of 6 bases from V and 0 bases from J, the junction contained 4 bases not matched to a gene. Germline V gene sequence: CDR1 SGHVS, CDR2 FNYEAQ. Here the CDR3 DNA reads TGTGCCAGCAGTTGGGACAGACTGAACACTGAAGCTTTCTTT. It is translated as CASSWDRLNTEAFF.

This clonotype was counted between two and nine times. V usage is TRBV6-2 or TRBV6-3 and J usage is TRBJ1-5, with a possible D match to TRBD1 (5 bases). The CDR3 is 14 amino acids. Trimming removed 6 bases at V and 0 bases at J, with 9 bases between. Germline loops: CDR1 MNHEY, CDR2 SVGEGT. In DNA, the CDR3 is TGTGCCAGCAGAGGGGCAGTTAGCAATCAGCCCCAGCATTTT. It is translated as CASRGAVSNQPQHF.

This clonotype was detected many times. The rearrangement joins TRBV11-1 to TRBJ2-1, with D perhaps matching TRBD2 (7 bases). Trimming took 5 bases from V and 8 from J, leaving 16 bases between them. CDR3 size: 14 residues. Germline CDR1 is SGHAT and CDR2 is FQDESV (reference sequence). CDR3 bases: TGTGCCAGCAGCAAGTGGGGGGGCGGACATGAGCAGTTCTTC. It translates to CASSKWGGGHEQFF.

About this clonotype itself: It may be a read error: a sequence one base away is much more abundant. CDR3: CASTGQGASPGLYEQYF. CDR3 coding DNA: TGTGCCAGCACGGGACAGGGGGCCTCCCCGGGGCTCTACGAGCAGTACTTC. This chain links TRBV28 with TRBJ2-7; 12 bases are shared with TRBD1. CDR1 and CDR2 from the germline V gene are MDHEN and SYDVKM. The CDR3 length is 17 residues. Germline trimming cut 7 bases from V and 3 bases from J; bases unmatched to any gene: 13. The complete variable domain, with remaining parts taken from reference TRBV28 and TRBJ2-7, reads DVKVTQSSRYLVKRTGEKVFLECVQDMDHENMFWYRQDPGLGLRLIYFSYDVKMKEKGDIPEGYSVSREKKERFSLILESASTNQTSMYLCASTGQGASPGLYEQYFGPGTRLTVT.